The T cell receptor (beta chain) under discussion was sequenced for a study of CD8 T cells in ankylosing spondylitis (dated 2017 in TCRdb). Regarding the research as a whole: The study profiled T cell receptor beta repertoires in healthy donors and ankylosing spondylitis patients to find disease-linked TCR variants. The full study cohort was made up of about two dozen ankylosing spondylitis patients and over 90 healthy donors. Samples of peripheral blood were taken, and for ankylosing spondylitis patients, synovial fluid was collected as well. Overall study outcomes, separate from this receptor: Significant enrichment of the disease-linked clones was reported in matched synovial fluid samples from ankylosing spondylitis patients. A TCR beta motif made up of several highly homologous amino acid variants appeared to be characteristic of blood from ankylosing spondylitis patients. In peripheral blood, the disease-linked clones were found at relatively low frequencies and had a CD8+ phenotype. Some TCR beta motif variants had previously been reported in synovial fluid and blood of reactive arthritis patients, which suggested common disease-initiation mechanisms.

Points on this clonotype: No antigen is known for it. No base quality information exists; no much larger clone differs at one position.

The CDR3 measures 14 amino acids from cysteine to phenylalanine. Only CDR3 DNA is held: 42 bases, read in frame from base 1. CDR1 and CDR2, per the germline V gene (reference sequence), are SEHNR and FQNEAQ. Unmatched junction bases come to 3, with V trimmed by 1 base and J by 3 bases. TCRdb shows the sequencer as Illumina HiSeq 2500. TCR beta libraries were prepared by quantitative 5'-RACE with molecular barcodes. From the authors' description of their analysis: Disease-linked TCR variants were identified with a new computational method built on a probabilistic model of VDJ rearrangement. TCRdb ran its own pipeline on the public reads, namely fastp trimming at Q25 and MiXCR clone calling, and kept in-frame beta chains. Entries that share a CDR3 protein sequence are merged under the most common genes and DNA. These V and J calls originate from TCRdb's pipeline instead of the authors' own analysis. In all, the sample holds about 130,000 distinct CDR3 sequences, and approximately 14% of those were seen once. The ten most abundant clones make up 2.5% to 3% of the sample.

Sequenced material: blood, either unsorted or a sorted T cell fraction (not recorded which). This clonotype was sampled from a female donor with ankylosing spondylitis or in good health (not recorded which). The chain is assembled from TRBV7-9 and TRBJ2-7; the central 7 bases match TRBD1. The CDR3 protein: CASSLEQGIYEQYF. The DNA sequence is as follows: TGTGCCAGCAGCTTAGAACAGGGGATCTACGAGCAGTACTTC.